This T cell receptor (beta chain) was recorded in a study of identical twins. TCRdb used MiXCR to reprocess the 5' RACE reads, holding one entry per CDR3 protein. The table shows roughly 220,000 distinct CDR3 sequences, with over 5.5% occurring only once. This clonotype was found a few times. What it binds is unknown. Study-wide points: Where beta out-of-frame sequences were concerned, excess twin sharing was weaker.

Germline V gives CDR1 LGHDT, CDR2 YNNKEL (reference sequence). CDR3 size: 16 residues. Trimming took off 0 bases at V and 2 bases at J, with 14 bases between the two ends. These data were also filed under a second study, of T cells expressing NK-cell markers. That report adds: The authors restricted sorting to alpha-beta TCR T cells with an anti-gamma-delta TCR antibody in several experiments.

The sample comprised CD8+ T cells sorted from blood. The rearrangement links TRBV3-1 to TRBJ2-7; a possible D gene is TRBD1 (5 bases). The clonotype comes from a young woman in good health. The chain's CDR3 is CASSQDGPGIPYEQYF. The CDR3 DNA reads as TGTGCCAGCAGCCAAGATGGGCCAGGGATTCCCTACGAGCAGTACTTC.